This entry lists 2 T cell receptor beta chains sequenced from one sample in a study of blood T cell repertoires in COVID-19. Assay: immunoSEQ multiplex PCR; the TCRdb copy retains only in-frame clones and omits some. The data contain nearly 35,000 clones, about 93% of them singletons. The specimen sequenced was peripheral blood. Receptor source: a human donor in a cohort sampled during active COVID-19.

This chain links TRBV6-5 with TRBJ2-7, with a weak D call TRBD1 (6 bases). Germline CDR1 is MNHEY and CDR2 is SVGAGI. The CDR3 consists of 13 residues. V lost 2 bases and J lost 4, with 9 bases in between. CDR3 amino acids: CASSYEQGYEQYF. CDR3 sequence (DNA): TGTGCCAGCAGTTACGAACAGGGATACGAGCAGTACTTC.

The chain is built from TRBV6-1 and TRBJ2-7, with TRBD1 identical over 9 bases. J lost 6 bases, V lost 0 bases, and 12 bases had no gene match. CDR3 length equals 17 residues. Germline CDR1 and CDR2: MNHNS and SASEGT. CDR3 bases: TGTGCCAGCAGTGAAGCGCGTGGGACAGGGTTGTCCGGCGAGCAGTACTTC. Translation gives CASSEARGTGLSGEQYF.